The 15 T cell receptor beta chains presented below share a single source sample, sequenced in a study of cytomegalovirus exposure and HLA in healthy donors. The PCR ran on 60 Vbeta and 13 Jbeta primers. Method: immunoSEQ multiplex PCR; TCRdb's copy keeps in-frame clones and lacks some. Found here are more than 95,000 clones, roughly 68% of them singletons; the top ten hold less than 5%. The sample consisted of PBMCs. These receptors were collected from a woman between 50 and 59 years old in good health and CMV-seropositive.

Here the CDR3 reads CASSLFTGSHEKLFF. DNA of the CDR3: TGTGCCAGCAGCTTGTTCACGGGGTCGCATGAAAAACTGTTTTTT. The genes are TRBV5-8 and TRBJ1-4; D not resolved. Germline loops: CDR1 SGHTS, CDR2 YDEGEE. V lost 1 base and J lost 6, with 13 bases in between. The CDR3 runs 15 residues.

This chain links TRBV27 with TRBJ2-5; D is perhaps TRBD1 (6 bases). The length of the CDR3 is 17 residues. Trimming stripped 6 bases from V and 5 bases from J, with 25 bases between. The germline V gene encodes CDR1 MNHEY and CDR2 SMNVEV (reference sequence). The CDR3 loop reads CASSLRQGPTTRETQYF. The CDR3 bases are TGTGCCAGCAGCCTCCGGCAGGGGCCTACCACCAGGGAGACCCAGTACTTC.

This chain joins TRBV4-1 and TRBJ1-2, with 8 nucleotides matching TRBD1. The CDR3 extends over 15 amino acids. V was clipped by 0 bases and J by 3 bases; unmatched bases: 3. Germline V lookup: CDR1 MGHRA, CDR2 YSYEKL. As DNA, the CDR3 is TGCGCCAGCAGCCAAGAATCAGGGGGCTACTATGGCTACACCTTC. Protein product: CASSQESGGYYGYTF.

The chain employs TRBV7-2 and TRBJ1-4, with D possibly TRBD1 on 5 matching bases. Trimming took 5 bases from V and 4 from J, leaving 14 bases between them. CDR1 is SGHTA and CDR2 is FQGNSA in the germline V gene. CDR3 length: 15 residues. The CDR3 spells CASSRQSGVNEKLFF. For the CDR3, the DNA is TGTGCCAGCAGCCGACAGAGTGGGGTTAATGAAAAACTGTTTTTT.

The DNA of the CDR3 is TGTGCCAGCAGTTACCTTGGGACAGCTAACTATGGCTACACCTTC. It translates to CASSYLGTANYGYTF. The chain recombines TRBV6-5 with TRBJ1-2; 7 nucleotides match TRBD1. V lost 2 bases to trimming and J lost 0 bases; unmatched junction nucleotides: 3. The CDR3 extends over 15 amino acids. CDR1 and CDR2 from the germline V gene are MNHEY and SVGAGI.

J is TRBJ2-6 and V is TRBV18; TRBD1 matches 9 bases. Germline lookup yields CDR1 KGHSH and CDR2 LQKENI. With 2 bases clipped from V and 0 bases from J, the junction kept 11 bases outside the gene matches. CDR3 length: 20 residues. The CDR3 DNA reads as TGTGCCAGCTCACCATCCGGGACAGGGACCTCAACCTCTGGGGCCAACGTCCTGACTTTC. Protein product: CASSPSGTGTSTSGANVLTF.

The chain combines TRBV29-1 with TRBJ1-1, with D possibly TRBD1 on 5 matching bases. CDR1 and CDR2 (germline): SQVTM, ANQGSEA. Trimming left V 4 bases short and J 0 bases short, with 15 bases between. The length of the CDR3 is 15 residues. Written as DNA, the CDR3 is TGCAGCGTTGTTTCACAGGCAATAATGAACACTGAAGCTTTCTTT. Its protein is CSVVSQAIMNTEAFF.

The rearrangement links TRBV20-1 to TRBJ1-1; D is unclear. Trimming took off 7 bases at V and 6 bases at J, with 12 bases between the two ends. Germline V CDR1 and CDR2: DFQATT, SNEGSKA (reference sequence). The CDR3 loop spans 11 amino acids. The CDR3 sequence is CSGKQVPEAFF. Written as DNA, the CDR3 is TGCAGTGGGAAGCAGGTCCCTGAAGCTTTCTTT.

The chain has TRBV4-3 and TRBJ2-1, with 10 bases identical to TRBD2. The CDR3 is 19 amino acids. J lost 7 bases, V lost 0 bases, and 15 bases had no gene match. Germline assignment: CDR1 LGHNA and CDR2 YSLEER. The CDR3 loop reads CASSQEGPAGGPIRNEQFF. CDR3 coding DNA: TGCGCCAGCAGCCAAGAGGGGCCAGCGGGGGGGCCTATTCGTAATGAGCAGTTCTTC.

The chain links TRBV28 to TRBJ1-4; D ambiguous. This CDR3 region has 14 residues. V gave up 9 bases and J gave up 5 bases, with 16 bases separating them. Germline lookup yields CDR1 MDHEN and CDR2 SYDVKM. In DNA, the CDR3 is TGTGCCAGTGCTAACTCGGGTGGGAATGAAAAACTGTTTTTT. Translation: CASANSGGNEKLFF.

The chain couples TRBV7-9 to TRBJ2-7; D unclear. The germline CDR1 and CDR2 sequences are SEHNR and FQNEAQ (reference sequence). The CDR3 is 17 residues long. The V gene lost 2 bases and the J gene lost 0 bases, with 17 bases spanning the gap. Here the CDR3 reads CASSLNTPRSSSYEQYF. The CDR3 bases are TGTGCCAGCAGCTTAAATACCCCCAGGTCAAGCTCCTACGAGCAGTACTTC.

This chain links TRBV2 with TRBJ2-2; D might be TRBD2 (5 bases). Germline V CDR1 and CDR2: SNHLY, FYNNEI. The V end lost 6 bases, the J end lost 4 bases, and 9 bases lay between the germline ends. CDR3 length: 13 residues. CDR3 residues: CASSLTSTGELFF. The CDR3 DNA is TGTGCCAGCAGCCTTACTAGCACCGGGGAGCTGTTTTTT.

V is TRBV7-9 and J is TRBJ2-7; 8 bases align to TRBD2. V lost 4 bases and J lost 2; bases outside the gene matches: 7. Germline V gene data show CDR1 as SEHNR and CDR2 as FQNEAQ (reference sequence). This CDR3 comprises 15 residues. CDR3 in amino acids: CASSSRGGPPYEQYF. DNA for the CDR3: TGTGCCAGCAGCTCTCGGGGGGGCCCCCCCTACGAGCAGTACTTC. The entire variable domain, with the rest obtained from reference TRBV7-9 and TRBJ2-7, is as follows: DTGVSQNPRHKITKRGQNVTFRCDPISEHNRLYWYRQTLGQGPEFLTYFQNEAQLEKSRLLSDRFSAERPKGSFSTLEIQRTEQGDSAMYLCASSSRGGPPYEQYFGPGTRLTVT.

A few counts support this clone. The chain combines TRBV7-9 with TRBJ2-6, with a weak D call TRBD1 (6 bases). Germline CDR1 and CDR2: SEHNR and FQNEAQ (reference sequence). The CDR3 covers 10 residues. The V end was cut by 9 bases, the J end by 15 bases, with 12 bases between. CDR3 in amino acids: CARTTGDLTF. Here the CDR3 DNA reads TGTGCCAGGACGACAGGCGACCTGACTTTC.

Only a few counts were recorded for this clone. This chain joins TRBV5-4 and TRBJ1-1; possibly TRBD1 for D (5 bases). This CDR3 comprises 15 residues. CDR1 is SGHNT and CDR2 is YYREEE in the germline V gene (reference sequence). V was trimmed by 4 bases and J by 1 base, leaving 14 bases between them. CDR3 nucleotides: TGTGCCAGCAGCCCGGGGGGAACAGAGAACACTGAAGCTTTCTTT. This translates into CASSPGGTENTEAFF. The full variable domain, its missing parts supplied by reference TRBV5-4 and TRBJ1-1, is ETGVTQSPTHLIKTRGQQVTLRCSSQSGHNTVSWYQQALGQGPQFIFQYYREEENGRGNFPPRFSGLQFPNYSSELNVNALELDDSALYLCASSPGGTENTEAFFGQGTRLTVV.